This T cell receptor (beta chain) is from a study of metastatic and nonmetastatic thyroid tumors. Points from the study as a whole: Reported TCR beta diversity, measured in blood and tumor, was significantly higher for malignant thyroid tumors than for benign nodules.

TCRdb re-analyzed the PCR reads using MiXCR. The data contain about 15,000 clones, around 25% of them singletons. There are many counts of this clone. The target antigen is unknown. No treatment of any kind had been given to any patient before thyroid surgery. The source is a female donor with papillary thyroid cancer or a benign thyroid nodule (not recorded which). Some clones in this sample may be carry-over from other donors' samples. The sample consisted of tumor tissue.

The CDR3 is CASSLRLAGHTGELFF. The CDR3 DNA sequence: TGTGCCAGCAGTTTAAGGCTAGCGGGCCACACCGGGGAGCTGTTTTTT. J is TRBJ2-2 and V is TRBV28; 8 positions match TRBD2. This CDR3 has 16 residues. Looked up from germline, CDR1 is MDHEN and CDR2 is SYDVKM. Trimming at V came to 2 bases and at J to 3 bases, leaving 5 bases not matched to a gene.